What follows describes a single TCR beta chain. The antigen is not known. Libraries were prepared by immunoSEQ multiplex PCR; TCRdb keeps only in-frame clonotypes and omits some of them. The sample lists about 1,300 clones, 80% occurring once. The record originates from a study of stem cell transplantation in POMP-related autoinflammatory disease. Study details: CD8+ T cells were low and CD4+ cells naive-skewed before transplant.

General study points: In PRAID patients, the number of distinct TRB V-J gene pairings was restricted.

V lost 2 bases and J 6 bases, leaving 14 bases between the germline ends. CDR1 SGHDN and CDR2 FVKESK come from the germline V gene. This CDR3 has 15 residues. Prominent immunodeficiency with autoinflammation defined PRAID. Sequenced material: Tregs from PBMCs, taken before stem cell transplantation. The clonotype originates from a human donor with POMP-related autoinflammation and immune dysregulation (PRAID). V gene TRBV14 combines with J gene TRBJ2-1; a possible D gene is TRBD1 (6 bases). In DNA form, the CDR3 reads TGTGCCAGCAGCCAATTGGGGGCCGGCCGCAATGAGCAGTTCTTC. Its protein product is CASSQLGAGRNEQFF.